This T cell receptor (beta chain) emerged from a study of OX40 agonist ivuxolimab in advanced cancers. Autoimmune disease history or systemic immunosuppression was exclusionary. Germline CDR1 reads MRHNA; CDR2 reads SNTAGT. V lost 6 bases, J lost 5 bases, and 4 bases stayed unmatched. This CDR3 has 14 residues. Only in-frame clones appear in the TCRdb table, and some are missing; sequencing was by immunoSEQ multiplex PCR. The data show tens of thousands of clones, around nine tenths seen once. This clonotype was obtained from an adult with an advanced solid tumor such as melanoma, head and neck, liver or kidney cancer. This sample comprised CD4+ or CD8+ T cells sorted from blood, obtained in a trial of the OX40 agonist ivuxolimab. The chain couples TRBV6-4 to TRBJ2-2; 9 nucleotides line up with TRBD2. The DNA for the CDR3 is TGTGCCAGCAGAATTAGCGGGGGAACCGGGGAGCTGTTTTTT. Amino acid sequence: CASRISGGTGELFF.